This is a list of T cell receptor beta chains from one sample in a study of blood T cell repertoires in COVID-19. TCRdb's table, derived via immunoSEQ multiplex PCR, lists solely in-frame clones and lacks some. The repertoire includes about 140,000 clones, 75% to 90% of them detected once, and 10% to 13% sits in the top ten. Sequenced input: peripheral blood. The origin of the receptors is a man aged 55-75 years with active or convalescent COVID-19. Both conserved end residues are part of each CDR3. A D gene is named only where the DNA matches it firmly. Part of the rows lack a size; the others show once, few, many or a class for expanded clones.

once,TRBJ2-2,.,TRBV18,TGTGCCAGCTCACCACCCAGCACCGGGGAGCTGTTTTTT,CASSPPSTGELFF
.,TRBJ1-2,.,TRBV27,TGTGCCAGCAGTTTCGAACAGGGCTATGGCTACACCTTC,CASSFEQGYGYTF
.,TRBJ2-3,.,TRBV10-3,TGTGCCATCAGTCCGGGGAAGGAGTTGAGAACAGATACGCAGTATTTT,CAISPGKELRTDTQYF
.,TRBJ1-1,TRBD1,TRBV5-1,TGCGCCAGCAGCAAGGGGGACAGATACTTGAACACTGAAGCTTTCTTT,CASSKGDRYLNTEAFF
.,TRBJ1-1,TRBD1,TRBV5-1,TGCGCCAGCAACCGGGACAGGAAAGACACTGAAGCTTTCTTT,CASNRDRKDTEAFF
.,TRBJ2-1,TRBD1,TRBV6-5,TGTGCCAGCAGTTGGGGACAGGGGGGTTCCAATGAGCAGTTCTTC,CASSWGQGGSNEQFF
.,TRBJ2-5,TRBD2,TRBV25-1,TGTGCCAGCAGTATTCCGGGACTAGCGGGATCCCGGGCCCAGTACTTC,CASSIPGLAGSRAQYF
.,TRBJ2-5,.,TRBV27,TGTGCCAGCAGTTCGCGGGAGACCCAGTACTTC,CASSSRETQYF
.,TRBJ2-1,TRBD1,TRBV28,TGTGCCAGCAGCCCCGCCGGGACAGGGGTCAATGAGCAGTTCTTC,CASSPAGTGVNEQFF
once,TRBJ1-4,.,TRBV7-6,TGTGCCAGCAGCTTAAAGCCGGGACACCCAACTAATGAAAAACTGTTTTTT,CASSLKPGHPTNEKLFF
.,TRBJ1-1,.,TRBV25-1,TGTGCCAGCAGCCAACAGGGTTGGGGTGGCGCTTTCTTT,CASSQQGWGGAFF
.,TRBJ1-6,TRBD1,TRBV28,TGTGCCAGCAACCCGGGACAGGGAACGAGTAATTCACCCCTCCACTTT,CASNPGQGTSNSPLHF
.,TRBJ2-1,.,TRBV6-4,TGTGCCAGCAGTGCAGGTCGCGCCTCCCATGAGCAGTTCTTC,CASSAGRASHEQFF
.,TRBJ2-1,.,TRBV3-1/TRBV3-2,TGTGCCAGCAGCCGTTCAGCGTCGGAGCAGTTCTTC,CASSRSASEQFF
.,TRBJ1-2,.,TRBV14,TGTGCCAGCAGCCAAACTCCCCAACAGAATCCCTCTGGCTACACCTTC,CASSQTPQQNPSGYTF
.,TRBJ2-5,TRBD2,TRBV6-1,TGTGCCAGCAGTGCCCTGCAAGCGGGATCGCGGATTAGGACCCAGTACTTC,CASSALQAGSRIRTQYF
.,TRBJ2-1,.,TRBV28,TGTGCCAGCAGTTCCTATTTATTAGTTGAGCAGTTCTTC,CASSSYLLVEQFF
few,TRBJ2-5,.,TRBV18,TGTGCCAGCTCGCGCAATATACTAGCTCAGCAAGAGACCCAGTACTTC,CASSRNILAQQETQYF
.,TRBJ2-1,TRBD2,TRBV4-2,TGTGCCAGCAGCCAAGATCCCGGGACTAGCGGGACCAATGAGCAGTTCTTC,CASSQDPGTSGTNEQFF
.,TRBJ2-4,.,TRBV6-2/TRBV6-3,TGTGCCAGCAGTTACTCTCCCTTGGAGGGTATGTCCAAAAACATTCAGTACTTC,CASSYSPLEGMSKNIQYF
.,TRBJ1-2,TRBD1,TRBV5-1,TGCGCCAGCAGCCCCAGTGGACAGGGGATATTAGGCTACACCTTC,CASSPSGQGILGYTF
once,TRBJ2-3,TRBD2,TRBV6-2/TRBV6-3,TGTGCCAGCAGTACCCCGTGGGTAGCGGGAAGGTTAGATACGCAGTATTTT,CASSTPWVAGRLDTQYF
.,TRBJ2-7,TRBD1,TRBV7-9,TGTGCCAGCAGCTTAAGGGCGGGACAGGGACCGGTTGAGCAGTACTTC,CASSLRAGQGPVEQYF
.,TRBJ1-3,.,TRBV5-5,TGTGCCAGCAGCTTGTCGCAGGGTGGAAACACCATATATTTT,CASSLSQGGNTIYF